Sequencing of this TCR beta chain was carried out in a study of shared clonotypes between healthy human individuals. Overall study context: The cohort had a couple of women and a few men, ages 18 to 49.

Each replicate PCR on the sorted subsets used approximately 180 ng DNA (around 30,000 T cell genomes). Method: immunoSEQ multiplex PCR; TCRdb's copy keeps in-frame clones and lacks some. The sample holds about 2.4 million clones, roughly 93% seen once. V lost 7 bases and J lost 4, with 14 bases in between. The CDR3 has 13 residues. From germline, CDR1 is MNHNS and CDR2 SASEGT. The sequence was obtained from a man in his late teens or twenties in good health. Some clones in this sample may be carry-over from other donors' samples. The sample taken for sequencing was naive CD4+ T cells from PBMCs. Subset described: CD45RA+ positively selected. The gene calls are TRBV6-1 and TRBJ2-7, with D perhaps given as TRBD1 or TRBD2 (5 bases each). The CDR3: CASTRDPFYEQYF. The CDR3, as DNA: TGTGCCAGCACCAGGGACCCCTTTTACGAGCAGTACTTC.